Below, 3 T cell receptor beta chains from the same sample are listed, as sequenced in a study of T cells in Graves' hyperthyroidism and ophthalmopathy. Researchers took RNA transcripts and amplified the TCR beta CDR3 regions from them. HTBI primers drove first-round RT-PCR of the TCR CDR3. TCRdb independently ran MiXCR on the multiplex PCR reads; one entry per CDR3 protein. The table includes about 300,000 distinct CDR3 sequences, roughly 20% detected once. Input material: blood. The source of these receptors is a man in his fifties with Graves' ophthalmopathy.

In this sample, this clonotype turned up many times. The V call is TRBV11-2, the J call TRBJ2-7; D is undetermined. CDR1 and CDR2 from the germline V gene are SGHAT and FQNNGV. The length of the CDR3 is 14 residues. V was cut by 7 bases and J by 2 bases, with 15 bases left in between. CDR3 in DNA: TGTGCCAGCACCCCCGGGCAGGAAGCCTACGAGCAGTACTTC. It translates to CASTPGQEAYEQYF.

This clonotype has a count of ten or more. The rearrangement uses TRBV18 and TRBJ2-7; 7 bases are shared with TRBD2. CDR1 KGHSH and CDR2 LQKENI come from the germline V gene. This CDR3 is built from 11 residues. The junction had 5 bases not matched to a gene; V was cut back by 6 bases and J by 9 bases. As DNA, the CDR3 is TGTGCCAGCTCCCGTGGGGAGGGGCAGTACTTC. Its protein is CASSRGEGQYF. Supplemented by reference TRBV18 and TRBJ2-7, the full variable domain reads NAGVMQNPRHLVRRRGQEARLRCSPMKGHSHVYWYRQLPEEGLKFMVYLQKENIIDESGMPKERFSAEFPKEGPSILRIQQVVRGDSAAYFCASSRGEGQYFGPGTRLTVT.

This chain uses TRBV12-3 or TRBV12-4 with TRBJ2-1; the match to TRBD1 covers 7 bases. V lost 3 bases to trimming and J lost 5 bases; unmatched junction nucleotides: 4. CDR3 length equals 14 residues. Written as DNA, the CDR3 is TGTGCCAGCAGTTTGGACAGGAACAACAATGAGCAGTTCTTC. It translates to CASSLDRNNNEQFF.